These T cell receptor beta chains were read from a single sample in a study of PD-1 blockade in classical Hodgkin lymphoma. Sequencing used immunoSEQ multiplex PCR; TCRdb keeps in-frame clones, though not all of them. The sample holds roughly 64,000 clones, more than 90% seen once. The material was peripheral blood mononuclear cells (PBMCs), obtained before the fourth cycle of nivolumab. The receptors were sampled from a human donor with classical Hodgkin lymphoma. CDR3s include the opening cysteine and the closing phenylalanine or tryptophan. D genes are given only for firm matches. Size tells how often a clone was seen (once, few, many) or the class of an expanded clone, and some rows leave it out.

>NA|NA|TRBJ1-4|TRBV6-6
CASSSREGEANEKLFF
TGTGCCAGCAGTTCGAGGGAGGGGGAAGCTAATGAAAAACTGTTTTTT
>NA|NA|TRBJ2-5|TRBV7-2
CASSLLGEETQYF
TGTGCCAGCAGCTTATTAGGGGAAGAGACCCAGTACTTC
>NA|NA|TRBJ1-5|TRBV27
CASSSTALIPGSNQPQHF
TGTGCCAGCAGTTCAACCGCGCTCATACCAGGGAGCAATCAGCCCCAGCATTTT
>NA|TRBD1|TRBJ2-1|TRBV6-6
CASSYSSGTGNNEQFF
TGTGCCAGCAGTTACTCCTCAGGGACAGGGAACAATGAGCAGTTCTTC
>NA|NA|TRBJ2-7|TRBV11-2
CASSLDEGTQGYTAYF
TGTGCCAGCAGCTTAGATGAAGGGACCCAGGGCTATACGGCGTACTTC
>NA|NA|TRBJ2-6|TRBV11-3
CASSVTSGANVLTF
TGTGCCAGCAGCGTTACCTCTGGGGCCAACGTCCTGACTTTC
>NA|NA|TRBJ2-1|TRBV6-1
CASSEYMGGAGLDEQFF
TGTGCCAGCAGTGAATATATGGGCGGAGCGGGTTTGGATGAGCAGTTCTTC
>NA|TRBD2|TRBJ2-3|TRBV28
CASNGPARGEYSTDTQYF
TGTGCCAGCAATGGGCCGGCGCGGGGGGAATATAGCACAGATACGCAGTATTTT
>NA|NA|TRBJ1-2|TRBV7-9
CASSQGGHYYTF
TGTGCCAGCAGTCAAGGTGGACATTACTACACCTTC
>NA|NA|TRBJ1-1|TRBV6-6
CASSYGEAFF
TGTGCCAGCAGTTACGGTGAAGCTTTCTTT
>NA|NA|TRBJ1-2|TRBV5-5
CASSLVVRLNYGYTF
TGTGCCAGCAGCTTGGTCGTCAGACTCAACTATGGCTACACCTTC
>NA|NA|TRBJ1-5|TRBV18
CASSPLGQGYQPQHF
TGTGCCAGCTCACCACTCGGCCAGGGGTATCAGCCCCAGCATTTT
>few|NA|TRBJ2-7|TRBV28
CASSFFSQNYEQYF
TGTGCCAGCAGTTTCTTCTCACAAAACTACGAGCAGTACTTC
>NA|NA|TRBJ2-7|TRBV19
CASSPSNGIAHSYEQYF
TGTGCCAGTAGCCCCAGCAACGGGATAGCGCATTCCTACGAGCAGTACTTC
>NA|NA|TRBJ1-3|TRBV2
CASNPGSGNTIYF
TGTGCCAGCAACCCAGGATCTGGAAACACCATATATTTT
>few|TRBD2|TRBJ2-4|TRBV5-1
CASSSGTSGRRDIQYF
TGCGCCAGCAGCTCCGGGACTAGCGGGAGAAGGGACATTCAGTACTTC
>NA|TRBD1|TRBJ2-7|TRBV7-6
CASSASGTGGEQYF
TGTGCCAGCAGCGCCTCCGGGACAGGGGGCGAGCAGTACTTC
>NA|TRBD1|TRBJ2-7|TRBV28
CASSSLGTGAYEQYF
TGTGCCAGCAGTTCTCTTGGGACAGGGGCCTACGAGCAGTACTTC
>NA|NA|TRBJ2-2|TRBV9
CASSVSGGDTGELFF
TGTGCCAGCAGCGTATCAGGGGGGGACACCGGGGAGCTGTTTTTT
>NA|TRBD1|TRBJ1-6|TRBV19
CASKDGGQGAHSNSPLHF
TGTGCCAGTAAAGATGGGGGACAGGGGGCGCATAGTAATTCACCCCTCCACTTT
>NA|TRBD1|TRBJ1-4|TRBV28
CASSLRDRVFEKLFF
TGTGCCAGCAGTCTTAGGGACAGGGTTTTTGAAAAACTGTTTTTT
>NA|NA|TRBJ2-1|TRBV5-1
CASSQGVGEQFF
TGCGCCAGCAGCCAAGGGGTAGGTGAGCAGTTCTTC
>NA|TRBD1|TRBJ2-2|TRBV5-4
CASYKRDSYTGELFF
TGTGCCAGCTACAAACGGGACAGCTACACCGGGGAGCTGTTTTTT
>NA|NA|TRBJ2-1|TRBV28
CASLVGNEQFF
TGTGCCAGCTTGGTAGGCAATGAGCAGTTCTTC
>NA|TRBD1|TRBJ1-4|TRBV27
CASSSGTENEKLFF
TGTGCCAGCAGTTCCGGGACAGAGAATGAAAAACTGTTTTTT
>NA|NA|TRBJ1-6|TRBV5-5
CASSLDVVEQRHSPLHF
TGTGCCAGCAGCTTGGATGTCGTGGAACAGCGACATTCACCCCTCCACTTT
>NA|TRBD1|TRBJ2-7|TRBV5-6
CASSGGQGSYEQYF
TGTGCCAGCAGCGGGGGACAGGGGAGTTACGAGCAGTACTTC
>NA|NA|TRBJ2-7|TRBV6-1
CASSEQGGNYEQYF
TGTGCCAGCAGTGAACAGGGAGGTAACTACGAGCAGTACTTC
>NA|TRBD1|TRBJ1-1|TRBV28
CASSVIRQGRTEAFF
TGTGCCAGCAGTGTCATACGACAGGGTCGGACTGAAGCTTTCTTT
>once|TRBD2|TRBJ2-2|TRBV4-1
CASSPLAGGPGELFF
TGCGCCAGCAGCCCACTAGCGGGAGGACCCGGGGAGCTGTTTTTT
>NA|NA|TRBJ2-1|TRBV10-2
CASSEDNEQFF
TGCGCCAGCAGTGAGGACAATGAGCAGTTCTTC
>once|TRBD2|TRBJ2-1|TRBV5-1
CASSLGSSGPYNEQFF
TGCGCCAGCAGCTTGGGGTCTAGCGGTCCCTACAATGAACAGTTCTTC
>once|NA|TRBJ1-1|TRBV27
CASSYSLLGANTEAFF
TGTGCCAGCAGTTACTCCCTTTTGGGGGCGAACACTGAAGCTTTCTTT
>NA|TRBD1|TRBJ2-7|TRBV12-5
CASGLVPDRGRYEQYF
TGTGCTAGTGGTTTGGTACCCGACAGGGGGCGCTACGAGCAGTACTTC
>NA|TRBD1|TRBJ2-3|TRBV5-6
CASSARDRLVDTQYF
TGTGCCAGCAGCGCCCGGGACAGGCTGGTAGATACGCAGTATTTT
>NA|TRBD2|TRBJ2-1|TRBV2
CASRVGGVNEQFF
TGTGCCAGCAGGGTTGGGGGGGTCAATGAGCAGTTCTTC
>NA|TRBD2|TRBJ2-6|TRBV18
CASSRRLAGVSGANVLTF
TGTGCCAGCTCACGCAGACTAGCGGGCGTCTCTGGGGCCAACGTCCTGACTTTC
>NA|NA|TRBJ2-5|TRBV7-9
CASSLSGAKETQYF
TGTGCCAGCAGCCTCTCAGGGGCTAAAGAGACCCAGTACTTC
>NA|TRBD2|TRBJ2-3|TRBV7-6
CASSSFLAGGVPWADTQYF
TGTGCCAGCAGCTCTTTCCTAGCGGGAGGGGTCCCGTGGGCAGATACGCAGTATTTT
>once|NA|TRBJ1-4|TRBV6-1
CASWDTRIEKLFF
TGTGCCAGCTGGGACACTCGAATTGAAAAACTGTTTTTT
>NA|NA|TRBJ1-2|TRBV7-3
CASSPRRRLDYGYTF
TGTGCCAGCAGCCCACGTCGGAGGCTGGACTATGGCTACACCTTC